Sequencing of this T cell receptor (beta chain) was carried out in a study of Ad26.COV2.S vaccination and SARS-CoV-2 variants. Overall study findings and caveats: Total T cell responses, in the TCR breadth and depth analyses, may have been underestimated. It was reported that spike-specific CD8+ and CD4+ T cell responses were substantially broad after vaccination.

With regard to this clone: Its antigen is unidentified.

The treatment was: around 19 received Ad26.COV2.S at low or high dose, single or two shots; five or six received placebo; per-sample allocation not given. After the first vaccine or placebo injection, samples were drawn on day 63. The CDR3 loop spans 15 amino acids. V was trimmed by 3 bases and J by 3 bases, leaving 15 bases between them. Germline lookup yields CDR1 SGHRS and CDR2 YFSETQ. The repertoire was sequenced with immunoSEQ multiplex PCR; TCRdb's copy has only in-frame clones and lacks some. The sample consists of about 350,000 clones, about 89% of them appearing once. V usage is TRBV5-1 and J usage is TRBJ1-1; D might be TRBD1 (6 bases). This clonotype was sampled from a person between 18 and 60 years old who received the Ad26.COV2.S COVID-19 vaccine or a placebo. This sample comprised peripheral blood, obtained in a trial of Ad26.COV2.S vaccine versus placebo. This chain's CDR3 is CASSSPQGLDTEAFF. The CDR3 nucleotides are TGCGCCAGCAGCTCCCCACAGGGATTGGACACTGAAGCTTTCTTT.